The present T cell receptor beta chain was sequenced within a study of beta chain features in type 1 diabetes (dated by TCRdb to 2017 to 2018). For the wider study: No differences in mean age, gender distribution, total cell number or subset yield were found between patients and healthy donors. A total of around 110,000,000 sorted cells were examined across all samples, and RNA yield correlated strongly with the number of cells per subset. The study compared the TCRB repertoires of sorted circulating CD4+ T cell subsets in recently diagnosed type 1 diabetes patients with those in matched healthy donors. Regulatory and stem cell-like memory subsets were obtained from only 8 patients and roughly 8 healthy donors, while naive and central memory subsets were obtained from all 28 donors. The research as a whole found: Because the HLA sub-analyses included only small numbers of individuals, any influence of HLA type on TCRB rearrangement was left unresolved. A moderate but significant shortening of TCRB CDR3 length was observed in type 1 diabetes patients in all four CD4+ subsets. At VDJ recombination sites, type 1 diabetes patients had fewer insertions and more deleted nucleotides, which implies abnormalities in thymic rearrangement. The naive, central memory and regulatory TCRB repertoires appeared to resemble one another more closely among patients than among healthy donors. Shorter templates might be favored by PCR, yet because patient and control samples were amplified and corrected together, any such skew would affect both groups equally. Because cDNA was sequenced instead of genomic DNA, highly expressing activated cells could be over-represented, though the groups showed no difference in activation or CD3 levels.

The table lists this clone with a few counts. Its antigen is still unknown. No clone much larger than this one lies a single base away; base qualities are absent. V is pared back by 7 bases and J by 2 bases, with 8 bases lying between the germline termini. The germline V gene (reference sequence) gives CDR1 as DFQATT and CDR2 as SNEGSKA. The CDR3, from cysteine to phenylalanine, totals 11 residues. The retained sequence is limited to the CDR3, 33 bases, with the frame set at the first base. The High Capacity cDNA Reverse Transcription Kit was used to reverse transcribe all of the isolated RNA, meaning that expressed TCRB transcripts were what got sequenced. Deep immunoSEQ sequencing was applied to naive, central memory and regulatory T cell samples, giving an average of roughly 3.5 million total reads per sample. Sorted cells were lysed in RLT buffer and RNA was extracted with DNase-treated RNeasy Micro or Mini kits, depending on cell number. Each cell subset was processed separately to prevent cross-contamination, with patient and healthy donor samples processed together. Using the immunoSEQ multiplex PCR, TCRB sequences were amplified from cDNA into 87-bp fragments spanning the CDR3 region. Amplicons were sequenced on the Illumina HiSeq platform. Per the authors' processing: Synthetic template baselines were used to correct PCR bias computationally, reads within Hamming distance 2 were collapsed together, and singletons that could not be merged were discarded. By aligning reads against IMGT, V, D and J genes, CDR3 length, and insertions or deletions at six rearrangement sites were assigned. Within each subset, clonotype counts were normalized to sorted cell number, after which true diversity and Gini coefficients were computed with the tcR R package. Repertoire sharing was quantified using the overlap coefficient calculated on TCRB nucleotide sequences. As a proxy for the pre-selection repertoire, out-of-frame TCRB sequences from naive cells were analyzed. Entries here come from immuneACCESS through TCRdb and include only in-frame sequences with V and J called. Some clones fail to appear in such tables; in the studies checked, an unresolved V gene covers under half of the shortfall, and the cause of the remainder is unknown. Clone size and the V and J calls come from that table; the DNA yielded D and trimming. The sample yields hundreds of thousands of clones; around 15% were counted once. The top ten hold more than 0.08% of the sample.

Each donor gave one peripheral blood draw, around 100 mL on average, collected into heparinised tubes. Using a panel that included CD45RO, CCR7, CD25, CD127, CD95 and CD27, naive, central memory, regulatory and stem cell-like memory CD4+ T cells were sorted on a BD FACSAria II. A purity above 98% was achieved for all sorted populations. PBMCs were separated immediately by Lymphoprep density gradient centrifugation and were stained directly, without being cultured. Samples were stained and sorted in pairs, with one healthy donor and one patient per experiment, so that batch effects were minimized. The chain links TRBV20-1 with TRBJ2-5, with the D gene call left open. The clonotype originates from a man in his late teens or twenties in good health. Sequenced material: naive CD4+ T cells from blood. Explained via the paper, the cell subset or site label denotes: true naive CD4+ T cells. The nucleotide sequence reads TGCAGTGGGACGCGTCAAGAGACCCAGTACTTC. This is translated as CSGTRQETQYF.